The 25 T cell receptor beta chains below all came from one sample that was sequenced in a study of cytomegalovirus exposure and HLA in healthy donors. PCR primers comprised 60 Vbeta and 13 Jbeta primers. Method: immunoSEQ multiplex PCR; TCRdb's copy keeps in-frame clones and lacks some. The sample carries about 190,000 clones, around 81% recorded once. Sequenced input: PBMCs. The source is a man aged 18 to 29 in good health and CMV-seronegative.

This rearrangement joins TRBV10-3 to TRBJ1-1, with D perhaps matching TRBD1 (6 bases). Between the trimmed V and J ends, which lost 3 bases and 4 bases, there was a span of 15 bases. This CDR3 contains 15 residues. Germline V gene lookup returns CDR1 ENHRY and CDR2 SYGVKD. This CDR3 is CAISELGTSGTEAFF. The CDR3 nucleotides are TGTGCCATCAGTGAACTAGGGACATCGGGCACTGAAGCTTTCTTT.

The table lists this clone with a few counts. This chain's CDR3 is CARAGQGEYEQYF. For the CDR3, the DNA is TGTGCCAGGGCGGGACAGGGGGAATACGAGCAGTACTTC. The chain has TRBV6-1 and TRBJ2-7, with 11 bases aligning to TRBD1. Germline CDR1 MNHNS, CDR2 SASEGT. The CDR3 consists of 13 residues. With V trimmed by 9 bases and J by 4 bases, 5 bases remained unmatched.

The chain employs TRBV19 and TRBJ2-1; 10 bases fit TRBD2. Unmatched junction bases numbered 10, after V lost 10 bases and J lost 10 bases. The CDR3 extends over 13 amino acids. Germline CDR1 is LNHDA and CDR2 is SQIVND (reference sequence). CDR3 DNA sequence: TGTGCCACGAAAAGCGGGGGGGCCTCAGAGCAGTTCTTC. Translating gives CATKSGGASEQFF.

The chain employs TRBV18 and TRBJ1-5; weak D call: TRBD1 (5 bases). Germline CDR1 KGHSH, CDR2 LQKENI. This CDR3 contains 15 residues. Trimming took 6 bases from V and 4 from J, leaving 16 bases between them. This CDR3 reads CASSFSRDRNQPQHF. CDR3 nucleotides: TGTGCCAGCTCCTTTAGCAGGGATCGTAATCAGCCCCAGCATTTT.

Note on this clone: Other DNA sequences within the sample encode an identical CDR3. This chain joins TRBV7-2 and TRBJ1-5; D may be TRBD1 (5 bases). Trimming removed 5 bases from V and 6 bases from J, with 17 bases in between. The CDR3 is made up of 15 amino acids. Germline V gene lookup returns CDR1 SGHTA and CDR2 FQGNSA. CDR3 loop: CASSPGRRAGQPQHF. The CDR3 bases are TGTGCCAGCAGCCCAGGGAGGCGGGCGGGTCAGCCCCAGCATTTT.

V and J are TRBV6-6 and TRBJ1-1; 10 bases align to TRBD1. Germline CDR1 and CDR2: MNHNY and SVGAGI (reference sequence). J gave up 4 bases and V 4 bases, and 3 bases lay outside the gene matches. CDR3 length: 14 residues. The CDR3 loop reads CASSSRTGGTEAFF. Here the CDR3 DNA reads TGTGCCAGCAGTTCTCGGACAGGGGGCACTGAAGCTTTCTTT.

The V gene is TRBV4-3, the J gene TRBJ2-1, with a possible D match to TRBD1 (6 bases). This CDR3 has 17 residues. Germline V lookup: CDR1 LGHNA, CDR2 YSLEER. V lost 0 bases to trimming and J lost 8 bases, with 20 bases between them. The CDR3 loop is CASSQDRVSRGRYEQFF. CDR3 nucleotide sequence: TGCGCCAGCAGCCAAGATAGGGTCAGCAGGGGTAGGTATGAGCAGTTCTTC.

The CDR3 coding sequence is TGTGCCAGCAGCAAGGGATTACTAGCGGGGGGGCACTATGAGCAGTTCTTC. This encodes CASSKGLLAGGHYEQFF. V and J are TRBV21-1 and TRBJ2-1; TRBD2 was called by the table and not checked on the DNA. TRBV21-1 is a documented pseudogene. The CDR3 is 17 residues long.

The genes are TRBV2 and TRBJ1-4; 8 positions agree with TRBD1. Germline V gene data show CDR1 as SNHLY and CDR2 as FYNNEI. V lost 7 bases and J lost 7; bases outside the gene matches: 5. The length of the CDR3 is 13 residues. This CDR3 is CASKGQGREKLFF. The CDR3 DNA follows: TGTGCCAGCAAAGGACAGGGACGTGAAAAACTGTTTTTT. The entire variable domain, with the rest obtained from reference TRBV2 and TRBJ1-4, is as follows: EPEVTQTPSHQVTQMGQEVILRCVPISNHLYFYWYRQILGQKVEFLVSFYNNEISEKSEIFDDQFSVERPDGSNFTLKIRSTKLEDSAMYFCASKGQGREKLFFGSGTQLSVL.

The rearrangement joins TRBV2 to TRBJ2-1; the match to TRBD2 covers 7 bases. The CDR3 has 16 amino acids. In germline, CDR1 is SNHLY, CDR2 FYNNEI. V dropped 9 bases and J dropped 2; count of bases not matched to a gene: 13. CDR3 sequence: CASRTWGGSTYNEQFF. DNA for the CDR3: TGTGCCAGTAGAACATGGGGGGGGTCAACCTACAATGAGCAGTTCTTC.

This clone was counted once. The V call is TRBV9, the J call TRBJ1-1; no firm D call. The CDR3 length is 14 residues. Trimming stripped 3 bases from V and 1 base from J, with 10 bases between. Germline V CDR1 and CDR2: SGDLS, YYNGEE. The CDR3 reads CASSAPPGNTEAFF. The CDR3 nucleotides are TGTGCCAGCAGCGCCCCCCCAGGGAACACTGAAGCTTTCTTT.

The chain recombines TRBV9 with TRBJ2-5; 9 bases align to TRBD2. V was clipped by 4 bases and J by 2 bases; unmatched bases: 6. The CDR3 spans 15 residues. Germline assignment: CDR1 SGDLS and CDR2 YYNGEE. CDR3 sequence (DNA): TGTGCCAGCAGCACCTATAGCGGGAGACAAGAGACCCAGTACTTC. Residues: CASSTYSGRQETQYF.

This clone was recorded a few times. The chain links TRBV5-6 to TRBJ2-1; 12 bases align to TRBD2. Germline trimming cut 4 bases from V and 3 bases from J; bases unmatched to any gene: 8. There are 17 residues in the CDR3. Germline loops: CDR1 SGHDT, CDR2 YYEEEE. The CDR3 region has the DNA TGTGCCAGCAGCCTAGTGCTAGCGGGGGGGGACTACAATGAGCAGTTCTTC. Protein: CASSLVLAGGDYNEQFF.

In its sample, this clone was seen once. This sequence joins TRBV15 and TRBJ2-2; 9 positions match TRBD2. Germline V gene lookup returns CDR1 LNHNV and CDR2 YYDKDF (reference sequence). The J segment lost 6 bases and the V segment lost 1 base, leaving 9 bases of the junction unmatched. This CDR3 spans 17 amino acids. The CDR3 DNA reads TGTGCCACCAGCAGAGTTCTAAGCGGGGGGTACCCCGGGGAGCTGTTTTTT. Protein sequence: CATSRVLSGGYPGELFF.

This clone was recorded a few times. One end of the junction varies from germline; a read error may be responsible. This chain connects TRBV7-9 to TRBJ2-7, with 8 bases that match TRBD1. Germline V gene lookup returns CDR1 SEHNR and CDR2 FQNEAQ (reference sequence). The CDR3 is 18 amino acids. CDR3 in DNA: TGTTCCAGCAGCCAAAATCCCAGCGCCGGGACAGGTTATTTTGAGCAGTACTTC. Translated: CSSSQNPSAGTGYFEQYF.

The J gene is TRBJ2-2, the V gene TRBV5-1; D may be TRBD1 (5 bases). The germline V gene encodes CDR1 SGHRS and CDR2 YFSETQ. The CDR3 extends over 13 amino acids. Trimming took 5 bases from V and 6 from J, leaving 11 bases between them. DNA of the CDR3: TGCGCCAGCAGACCCGGACAATCCGGGGAGCTGTTTTTT. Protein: CASRPGQSGELFF.

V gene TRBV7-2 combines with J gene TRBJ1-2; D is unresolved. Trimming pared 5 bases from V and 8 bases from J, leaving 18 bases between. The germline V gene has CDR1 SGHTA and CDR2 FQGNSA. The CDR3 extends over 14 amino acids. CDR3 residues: CASSPARHGGGYTF. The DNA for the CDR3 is TGTGCCAGCAGCCCGGCGCGTCACGGCGGGGGCTACACCTTC.

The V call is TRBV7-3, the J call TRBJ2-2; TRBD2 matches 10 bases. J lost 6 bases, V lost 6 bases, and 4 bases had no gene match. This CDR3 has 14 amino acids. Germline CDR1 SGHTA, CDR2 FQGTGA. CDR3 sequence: CASSQAGGPGELFF. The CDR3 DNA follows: TGTGCCAGCAGTCAAGCGGGAGGGCCCGGGGAGCTGTTTTTT.

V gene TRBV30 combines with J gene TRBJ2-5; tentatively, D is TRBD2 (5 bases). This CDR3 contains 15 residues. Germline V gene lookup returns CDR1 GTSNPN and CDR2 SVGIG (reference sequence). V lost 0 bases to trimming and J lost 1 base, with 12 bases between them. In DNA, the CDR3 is TGTGCCTGGAGTGTAAGTCGACTACGCCAAGAGACCCAGTACTTC. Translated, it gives CAWSVSRLRQETQYF.

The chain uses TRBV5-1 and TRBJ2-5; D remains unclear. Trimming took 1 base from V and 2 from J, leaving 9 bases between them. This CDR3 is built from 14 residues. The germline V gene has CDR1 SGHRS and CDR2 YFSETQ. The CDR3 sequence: CASSLWSPQETQYF. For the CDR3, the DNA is TGCGCCAGCAGCTTGTGGAGTCCTCAAGAGACCCAGTACTTC.

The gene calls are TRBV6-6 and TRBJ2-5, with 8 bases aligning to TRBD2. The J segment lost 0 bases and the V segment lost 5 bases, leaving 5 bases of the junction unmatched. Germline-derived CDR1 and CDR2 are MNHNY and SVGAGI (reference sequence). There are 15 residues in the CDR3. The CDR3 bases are TGTGCCAGCAGTCCAGCGGGAGCGTACCAAGAGACCCAGTACTTC. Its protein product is CASSPAGAYQETQYF.

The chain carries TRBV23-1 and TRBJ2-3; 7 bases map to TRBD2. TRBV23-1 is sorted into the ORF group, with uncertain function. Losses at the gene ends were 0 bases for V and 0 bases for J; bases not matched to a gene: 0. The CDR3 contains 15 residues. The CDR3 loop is CASSQSSGSTDTQYF. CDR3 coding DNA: TGCGCCAGCAGTCAATCTAGCGGGAGCACAGATACGCAGTATTTT.

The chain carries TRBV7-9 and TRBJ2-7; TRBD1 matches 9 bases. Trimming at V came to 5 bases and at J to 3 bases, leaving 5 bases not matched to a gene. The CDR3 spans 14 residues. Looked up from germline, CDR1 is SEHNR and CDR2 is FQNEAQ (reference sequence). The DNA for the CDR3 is TGTGCCAGCAGCCCGTGGGACAGGGTCTACGAGCAGTACTTC. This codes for CASSPWDRVYEQYF.

CDR3 sequence: CASIRTAQETQYF. As DNA, the CDR3 is TGTGCCAGCATCCGGACAGCCCAAGAGACCCAGTACTTC. This chain uses TRBV6-1 with TRBJ2-5; a weak D match, TRBD1 (6 bases). The CDR3 consists of 13 residues. Per the germline V gene, CDR1 is MNHNS and CDR2 is SASEGT. V was shortened by 7 bases and J by 1 base, with 10 bases between the two germline ends.

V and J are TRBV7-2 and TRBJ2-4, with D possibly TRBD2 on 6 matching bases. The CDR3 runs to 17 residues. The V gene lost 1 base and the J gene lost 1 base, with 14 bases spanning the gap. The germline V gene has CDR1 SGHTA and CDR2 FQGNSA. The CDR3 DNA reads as TGTGCCAGCAGCTTAGAATTGGGGAGGCTGGCCAAAAACATTCAGTACTTC. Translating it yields CASSLELGRLAKNIQYF.